Detailed here is one T cell receptor (beta chain). The sample comes from a study of blood T cell repertoires in COVID-19. Study information: The United States, Italy and Spain were the sources of the acute and convalescent COVID-19 samples.

TCRdb's copy holds only in-frame clones and misses some; the assay was immunoSEQ multiplex PCR. The sample includes about 210,000 clones, roughly 86% seen only once; the top ten take about a tenth. V lost 8 bases, J lost 6 bases, and 7 bases stayed unmatched. CDR1 and CDR2 from the germline V gene are LNHDA and SQIVND (reference sequence). This CDR3 has 13 amino acids. Cohort allocation depended upon clinical history that participants reported. What was sequenced was PBMCs or T cells enriched from blood (not recorded which). V is TRBV19 and J is TRBJ2-1, with 7 positions matching TRBD1. This sequence was found in a man between 18 and 29 years old with acute COVID-19. For the CDR3, the DNA is TGTGCCAGTCGCAACCGACAGGGCAATGAGCAGTTCTTC. It yields the protein CASRNRQGNEQFF.